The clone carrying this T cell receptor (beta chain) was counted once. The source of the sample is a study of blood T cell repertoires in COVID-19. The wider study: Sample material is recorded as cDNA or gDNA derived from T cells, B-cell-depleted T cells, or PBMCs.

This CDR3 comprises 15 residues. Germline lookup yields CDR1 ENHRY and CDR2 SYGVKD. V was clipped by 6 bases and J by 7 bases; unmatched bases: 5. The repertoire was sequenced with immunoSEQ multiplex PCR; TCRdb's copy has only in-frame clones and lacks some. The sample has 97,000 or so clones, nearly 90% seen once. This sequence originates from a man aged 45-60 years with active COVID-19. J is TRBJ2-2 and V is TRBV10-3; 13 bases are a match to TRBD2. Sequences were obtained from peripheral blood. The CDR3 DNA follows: TGTGCCATCAGAACTAGCGGGGGGGCAATCGGGGAGCTGTTTTTT. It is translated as CAIRTSGGAIGELFF.